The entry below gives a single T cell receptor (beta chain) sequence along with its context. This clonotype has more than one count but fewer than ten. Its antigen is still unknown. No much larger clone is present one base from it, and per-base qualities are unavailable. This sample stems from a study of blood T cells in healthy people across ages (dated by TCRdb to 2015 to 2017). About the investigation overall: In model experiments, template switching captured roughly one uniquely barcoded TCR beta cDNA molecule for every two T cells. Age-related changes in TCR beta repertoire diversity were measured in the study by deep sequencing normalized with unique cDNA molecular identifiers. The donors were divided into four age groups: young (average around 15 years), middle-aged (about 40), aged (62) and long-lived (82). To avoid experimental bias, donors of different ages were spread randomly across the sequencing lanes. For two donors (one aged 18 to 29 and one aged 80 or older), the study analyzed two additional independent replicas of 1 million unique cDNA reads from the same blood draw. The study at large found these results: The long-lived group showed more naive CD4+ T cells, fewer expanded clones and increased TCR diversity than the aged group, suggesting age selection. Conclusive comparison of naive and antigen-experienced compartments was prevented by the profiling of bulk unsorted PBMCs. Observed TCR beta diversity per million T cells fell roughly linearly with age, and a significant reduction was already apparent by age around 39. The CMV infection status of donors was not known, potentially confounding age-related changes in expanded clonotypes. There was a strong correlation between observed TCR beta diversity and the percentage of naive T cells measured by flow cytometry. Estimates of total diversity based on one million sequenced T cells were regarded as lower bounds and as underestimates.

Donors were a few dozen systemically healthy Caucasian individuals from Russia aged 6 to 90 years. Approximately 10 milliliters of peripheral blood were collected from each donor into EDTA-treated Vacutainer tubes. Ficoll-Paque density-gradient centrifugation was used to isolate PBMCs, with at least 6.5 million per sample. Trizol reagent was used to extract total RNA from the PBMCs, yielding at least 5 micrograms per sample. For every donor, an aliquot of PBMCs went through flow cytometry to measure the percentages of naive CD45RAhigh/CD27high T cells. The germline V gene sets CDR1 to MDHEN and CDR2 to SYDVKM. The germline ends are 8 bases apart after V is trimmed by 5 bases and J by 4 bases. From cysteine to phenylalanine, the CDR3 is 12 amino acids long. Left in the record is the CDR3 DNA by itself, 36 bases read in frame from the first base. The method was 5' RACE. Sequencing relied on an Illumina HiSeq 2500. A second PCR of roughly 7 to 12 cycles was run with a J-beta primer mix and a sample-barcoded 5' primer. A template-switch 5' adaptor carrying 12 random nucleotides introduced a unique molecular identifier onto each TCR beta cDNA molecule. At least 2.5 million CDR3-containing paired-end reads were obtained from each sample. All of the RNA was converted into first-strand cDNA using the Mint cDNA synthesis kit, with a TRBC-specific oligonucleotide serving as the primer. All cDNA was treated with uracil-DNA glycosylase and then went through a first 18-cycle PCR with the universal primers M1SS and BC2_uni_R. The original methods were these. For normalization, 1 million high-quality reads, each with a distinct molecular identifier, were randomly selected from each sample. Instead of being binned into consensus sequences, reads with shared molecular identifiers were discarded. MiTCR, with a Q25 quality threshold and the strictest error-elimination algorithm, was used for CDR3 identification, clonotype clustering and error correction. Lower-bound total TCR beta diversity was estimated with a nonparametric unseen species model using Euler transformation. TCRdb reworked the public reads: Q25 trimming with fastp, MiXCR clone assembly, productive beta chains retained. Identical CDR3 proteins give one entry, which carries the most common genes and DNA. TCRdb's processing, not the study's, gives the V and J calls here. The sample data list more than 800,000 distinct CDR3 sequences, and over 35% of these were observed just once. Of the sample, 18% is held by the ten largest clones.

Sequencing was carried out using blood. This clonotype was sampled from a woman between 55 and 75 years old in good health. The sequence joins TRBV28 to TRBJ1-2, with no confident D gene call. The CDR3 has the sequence CASSVVPYGYTF. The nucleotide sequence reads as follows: TGTGCCAGCAGTGTCGTTCCCTATGGCTACACCTTC.